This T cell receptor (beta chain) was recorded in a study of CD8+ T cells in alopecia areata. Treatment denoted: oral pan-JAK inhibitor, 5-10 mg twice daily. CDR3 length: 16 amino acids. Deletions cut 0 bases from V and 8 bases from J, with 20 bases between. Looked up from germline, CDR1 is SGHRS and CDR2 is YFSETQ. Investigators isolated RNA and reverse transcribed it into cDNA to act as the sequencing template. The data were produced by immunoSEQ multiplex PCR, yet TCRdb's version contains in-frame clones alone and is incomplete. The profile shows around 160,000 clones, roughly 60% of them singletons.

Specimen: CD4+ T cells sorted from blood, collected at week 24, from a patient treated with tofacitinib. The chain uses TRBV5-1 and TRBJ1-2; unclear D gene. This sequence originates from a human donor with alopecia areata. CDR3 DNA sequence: TGCGCCAGCAGCTTGGCCGGAGGTTCAGAGGGATACGGCTACACCTTC. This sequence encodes CASSLAGGSEGYGYTF. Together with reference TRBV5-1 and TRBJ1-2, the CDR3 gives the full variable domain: KAGVTQTPRYLIKTRGQQVTLSCSPISGHRSVSWYQQTPGQGLQFLFEYFSETQRNKGNFPGRFSGRQFSNSRSEMNVSTLELGDSALYLCASSLAGGSEGYGYTFGSGTRLTVV.